This T cell receptor beta chain stems from a study of T cell responses to AZD1222 COVID-19 vaccine. Study-wide results and caveats: A reported finding is that nearly half of spike-specific TCRs target unmutated variant regions.

Germline V gene lookup returns CDR1 MNHEY and CDR2 SVGAGI. There are 14 residues in the CDR3. With 6 bases removed from V and 1 base from J, the gap between germline ends came to 12 bases. Produced via immunoSEQ multiplex PCR; TCRdb's table is partial and in-frame only. The table shows some 100,000 clones, with around nine tenths occurring only once. In its sample, this clone was seen a few times. The target antigen is unknown. The sequence was collected from an adult in good health. The rearrangement uses TRBV6-5 and TRBJ2-5; D call uncertain. The material sequenced was peripheral blood, taken on day 0 of AZD1222 vaccination. CDR3 sequence: CASRRITSQETQYF. The CDR3 DNA reads as TGTGCCAGCAGAAGGATCACCTCCCAAGAGACCCAGTACTTC.